A single sample gave rise to the 18 T cell receptor beta chains below, sequenced in a study of blood T cell repertoires in COVID-19. Repertoires were generated with immunoSEQ multiplex PCR, while TCRdb's copy carries only in-frame clones and drops some. The sample holds about 490,000 clones, approximately 83% seen once. The sample consisted of peripheral blood. These receptor sequences come from a human donor in a cohort sampled during active COVID-19.

The chain employs TRBV4-3 and TRBJ1-1; D is ambiguous. The germline CDR1 and CDR2 sequences are LGHNA and YSLEER. V was trimmed by 0 bases and J by 1 base, leaving 9 bases between them. The CDR3 loop spans 15 amino acids. CDR3 coding DNA: TGCGCCAGCAGCCAAGATATGGAGGGGAACACTGAAGCTTTCTTT. This encodes CASSQDMEGNTEAFF.

The chain links TRBV9 to TRBJ1-2; 9 bases fit TRBD1. The CDR3 is 14 amino acids. V shed 3 bases and J 8 bases; nucleotides not matched to a gene: 8. Looked up from germline, CDR1 is SGDLS and CDR2 is YYNGEE. The CDR3 DNA follows: TGTGCCAGCAGCGCAGAACAGGGGGCGTTCGGCTACACCTTC. It encodes CASSAEQGAFGYTF.

V and J are TRBV6-2 or TRBV6-3 and TRBJ2-7, with 8 bases lining up with TRBD2. The CDR3 is 13 residues long. CDR1 MNHEY and CDR2 SVGEGT come from the germline V gene. Trimming removed 6 bases from V and 5 bases from J; junction bases left unmatched: 6. CDR3 coding DNA: TGTGCCAGCAGCTCTAGCGGGTTCCACGAGCAGTACTTC. The encoded protein is CASSSSGFHEQYF.

This clone was detected only a few times. The chain is built from TRBV19 and TRBJ1-6, with D unresolved. Germline lookup yields CDR1 LNHDA and CDR2 SQIVND (reference sequence). This CDR3 has 15 residues. Trimming took 5 bases from V and 9 from J, leaving 17 bases between them. CDR3: CASSQGWAGFSPLHF. CDR3 in DNA: TGTGCCAGTAGTCAAGGATGGGCAGGTTTTTCACCCCTCCACTTT.

J is TRBJ2-3 and V is TRBV5-1; D uncertain. Germline loops: CDR1 SGHRS, CDR2 YFSETQ. Trimming removed 4 bases from V and 0 bases from J, with 12 bases in between. The CDR3 loop spans 15 amino acids. CDR3 nucleotides: TGCGCCAGCAGCGGGCGCACTCTAAGCACAGATACGCAGTATTTT. Translating gives CASSGRTLSTDTQYF.

The rearrangement links TRBV27 to TRBJ2-7, with D perhaps matching TRBD2 (6 bases). Between the trimmed V and J ends, which lost 6 bases and 4 bases, there was a span of 16 bases. Per the germline V gene, CDR1 is MNHEY and CDR2 is SMNVEV (reference sequence). The CDR3 loop spans 14 amino acids. CDR3 DNA: TGTGCCAGCAGCTCCCCTCCAGGGACTTACGAGCAGTACTTC. Protein: CASSSPPGTYEQYF.

This chain links TRBV11-1 with TRBJ2-1; D is undetermined. This CDR3 region has 16 residues. CDR1 is SGHAT, CDR2 FQDESV, per germline (reference sequence). Trimming pared 4 bases from V and 4 bases from J, leaving 17 bases between. For the CDR3, the DNA is TGTGCCAGCAGCTCCGCGGTCGGTGTGCGGTACAATGAGCAGTTCTTC. Encoded protein: CASSSAVGVRYNEQFF.

The table lists this clone with a count of one. The J gene is TRBJ2-3, the V gene TRBV7-3; 7 nucleotides agree with TRBD2. The CDR3 sequence is 15 residues long. Germline assignment: CDR1 SGHTA and CDR2 FQGTGA. Trimming cost V 3 bases and J 3 bases; bases outside gene matches: 6. DNA of the CDR3: TGTGCCAGCAGCTTTAGGGGACTATCGACAGATACGCAGTATTTT. The encoded protein is CASSFRGLSTDTQYF.

This clone was observed a single time. This chain uses TRBV19 with TRBJ1-2; 8 bases line up with TRBD1. The germline V gene encodes CDR1 LNHDA and CDR2 SQIVND (reference sequence). The CDR3 consists of 14 residues. With 3 bases clipped from V and 6 bases from J, the junction kept 6 bases outside the gene matches. CDR3 loop: CASSIGQGQHGYTF. The CDR3 DNA reads as TGTGCCAGTAGTATTGGACAGGGCCAGCATGGCTACACCTTC. The whole variable domain, remainder taken from reference TRBV19 and TRBJ1-2, is DGGITQSPKYLFRKEGQNVTLSCEQNLNHDAMYWYRQDPGQGLRLIYYSQIVNDFQKGDIAEGYSVSREKKESFPLTVTSAQKNPTAFYLCASSIGQGQHGYTFGSGTRLTVV.

The sample holds one count of this clone. This chain links TRBV15 with TRBJ2-2; D is possibly TRBD1 (5 bases). Deletions cut 0 bases from V and 3 bases from J, with 11 bases between. Germline V CDR1 and CDR2: LNHNV, YYDKDF (reference sequence). The CDR3 extends over 16 amino acids. DNA of the CDR3: TGTGCCACCAGCAGAGAAGTACAGGTTGACACCGGGGAGCTGTTTTTT. It encodes CATSREVQVDTGELFF.

The J gene is TRBJ1-5, the V gene TRBV19; 9 bases are shared with TRBD1. Germline loops: CDR1 LNHDA, CDR2 SQIVND (reference sequence). The CDR3 consists of 16 residues. The V gene end was trimmed by 3 bases and the J gene end by 5 bases; junction bases not matched to a gene: 8. The CDR3 DNA is TGTGCCAGTAGTATTGGGGGACAGGGCTACTATCAGCCCCAGCATTTT. Its translation: CASSIGGQGYYQPQHF.

V and J are TRBV28 and TRBJ2-2, with 8 positions matching TRBD1. Germline CDR1 is MDHEN and CDR2 is SYDVKM. The CDR3 totals 16 residues. J gave up 1 base and V 8 bases, and 9 bases lay outside the gene matches. CDR3 coding DNA: TGTGCCAGCTCCATAGGCGGGACAGGGAACACCGGGGAGCTGTTTTTT. Its translation: CASSIGGTGNTGELFF.

This clone was seen a few times. V gene TRBV2 combines with J gene TRBJ1-5; D ambiguous. Germline CDR1 is SNHLY and CDR2 is FYNNEI. V lost 6 bases and J lost 2, with 11 bases in between. The CDR3 totals 14 residues. The CDR3 DNA reads TGTGCCAGCAGCCATCCTACCGGCAATCAGCCCCAGCATTTT. Translating gives CASSHPTGNQPQHF.

The chain uses TRBV4-3 and TRBJ2-3; a possible D gene is TRBD2 (6 bases). This CDR3 has 13 amino acids. V shed 2 bases and J shed 6 bases, with 9 bases lying between them. Germline assignment: CDR1 LGHNA and CDR2 YSLEER. The CDR3 spells CASSQTGGDTQYF. CDR3 in DNA: TGCGCCAGCAGCCAAACAGGAGGGGATACGCAGTATTTT.

The chain uses TRBV12-5 and TRBJ1-5; the match to TRBD1 covers 9 bases. Germline-derived CDR1 and CDR2 are LGHNT and FRNRAP. The CDR3 covers 17 residues. J lost 0 bases, V lost 1 base, and 4 bases had no gene match. The CDR3 sequence: CASGLARTGASNQPQHF. DNA of the CDR3: TGTGCTAGTGGTTTGGCCCGGACAGGGGCTAGCAATCAGCCCCAGCATTTT.

This clone came up a few times. The CDR3 nucleotides read TGTGCCAGTAGAGGGACAGGGGGCGCGGACGGCTACACCTTC. Its translation: CASRGTGGADGYTF. This sequence joins TRBV19 and TRBJ1-2, with 12 bases fitting TRBD1. The V and J ends lost 6 bases and 8 bases, in that order; junction bases with no gene match: 7. CDR3 length equals 14 residues. Germline V lookup: CDR1 LNHDA, CDR2 SQIVND (reference sequence).

The V and J genes are TRBV19 and TRBJ2-3, with TRBD1 identical over 10 bases. The CDR3 runs 15 residues. Losses at the gene ends were 3 bases for V and 0 bases for J; bases not matched to a gene: 0. Germline V gene lookup returns CDR1 LNHDA and CDR2 SQIVND (reference sequence). The CDR3 bases are TGTGCCAGTAGTATGGGACAGGGGAGCACAGATACGCAGTATTTT. Residues: CASSMGQGSTDTQYF.

The chain uses TRBV7-2 and TRBJ1-5, with 10 nucleotides matching TRBD1. CDR1 is SGHTA and CDR2 is FQGNSA in the germline V gene. Trimming at V came to 8 bases and at J to 3 bases, leaving 1 base not matched to a gene. The CDR3 covers 13 residues. The CDR3 DNA sequence: TGTGCCAGCGGGACAGGGGTCAATCAGCCCCAGCATTTT. Residues: CASGTGVNQPQHF. Full variable domain (outside the CDR3, taken from reference TRBV7-2 and TRBJ1-5): GAGVSQSPSNKVTEKGKDVELRCDPISGHTALYWYRQSLGQGLEFLIYFQGNSAPDKSGLPSDRFSAERTGGSVSTLTIQRTQQEDSAVYLCASGTGVNQPQHFGDGTRLSIL.